One T cell receptor beta chain is described in this entry. The antigen remains undetermined. The entry originates in a study of cytomegalovirus exposure and HLA in healthy donors. Findings of the study overall: Whilst most TCR sequences proved rare, a subset of public TCRs occurred across many donors. The study listed roughly 160 cytomegalovirus-associated TCR beta chains.

The protocol was immunoSEQ multiplex PCR, while the TCRdb copy is restricted to in-frame clones and leaves out a portion. The sample shows about 160,000 clones, 84% of them seen only once. The study drew the donors from its approximately 110-subject validation cohort, separate from the approximately 700-subject first cohort. The clonotype originates from a man aged 30 to 39 in good health and CMV-seropositive. Input material: PBMCs.

CDR3 amino acids: CSVEVGTANYGYTF. The CDR3 DNA reads as TGCAGCGTTGAAGTCGGGACAGCTAACTATGGCTACACCTTC. V usage is TRBV29-1 and J usage is TRBJ1-2; 7 nucleotides line up with TRBD1. The V gene end was trimmed by 1 base and the J gene end by 0 bases; junction bases not matched to a gene: 2. The CDR3 totals 14 residues. Germline V gene sequence: CDR1 SQVTM, CDR2 ANQGSEA.